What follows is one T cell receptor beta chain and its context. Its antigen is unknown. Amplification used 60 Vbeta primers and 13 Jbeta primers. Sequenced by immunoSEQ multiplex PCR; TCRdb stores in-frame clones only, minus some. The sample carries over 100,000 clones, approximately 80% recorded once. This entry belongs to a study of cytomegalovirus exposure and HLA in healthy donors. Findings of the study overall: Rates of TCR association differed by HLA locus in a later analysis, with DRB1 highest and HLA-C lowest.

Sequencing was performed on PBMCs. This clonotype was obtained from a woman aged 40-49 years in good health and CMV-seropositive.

DNA for the CDR3: TGTGCCAGCAACACAGGGTCGGGTGGCTACACCTTC. Translating it yields CASNTGSGGYTF. The genes are TRBV6-6 and TRBJ1-2; weak D call: TRBD1 (6 bases). V was shortened by 7 bases and J by 7 bases, with 13 bases between the two germline ends. Germline CDR1 and CDR2: MNHNY and SVGAGI (reference sequence). The CDR3 runs 12 residues.